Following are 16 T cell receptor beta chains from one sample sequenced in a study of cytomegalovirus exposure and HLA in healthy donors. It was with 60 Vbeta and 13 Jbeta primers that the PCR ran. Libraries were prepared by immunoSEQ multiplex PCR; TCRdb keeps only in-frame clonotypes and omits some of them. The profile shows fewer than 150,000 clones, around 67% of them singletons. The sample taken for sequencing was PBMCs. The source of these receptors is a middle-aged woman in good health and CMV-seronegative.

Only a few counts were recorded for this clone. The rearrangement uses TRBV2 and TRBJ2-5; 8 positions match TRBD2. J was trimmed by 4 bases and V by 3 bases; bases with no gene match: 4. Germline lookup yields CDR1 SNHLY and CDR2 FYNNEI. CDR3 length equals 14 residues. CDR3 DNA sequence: TGTGCCAGCAGTGATCAGAGCGGGGGAGAGACCCAGTACTTC. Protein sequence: CASSDQSGGETQYF.

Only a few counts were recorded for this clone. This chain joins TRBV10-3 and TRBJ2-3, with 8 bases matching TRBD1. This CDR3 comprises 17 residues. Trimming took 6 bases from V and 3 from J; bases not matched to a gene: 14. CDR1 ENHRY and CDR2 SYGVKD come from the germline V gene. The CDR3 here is CAIRTGVALGGTDTQYF. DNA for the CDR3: TGTGCCATCAGGACAGGGGTAGCGCTCGGTGGGACAGATACGCAGTATTTT.

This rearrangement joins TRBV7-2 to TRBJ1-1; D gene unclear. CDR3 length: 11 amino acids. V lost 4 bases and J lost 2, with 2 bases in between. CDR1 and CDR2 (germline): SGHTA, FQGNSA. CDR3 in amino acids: CASSSNTEAFF. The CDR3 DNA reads TGTGCCAGCAGCTCTAACACTGAAGCTTTCTTT. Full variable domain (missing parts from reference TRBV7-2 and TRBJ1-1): GAGVSQSPSNKVTEKGKDVELRCDPISGHTALYWYRQSLGQGLEFLIYFQGNSAPDKSGLPSDRFSAERTGGSVSTLTIQRTQQEDSAVYLCASSSNTEAFFGQGTRLTVV.

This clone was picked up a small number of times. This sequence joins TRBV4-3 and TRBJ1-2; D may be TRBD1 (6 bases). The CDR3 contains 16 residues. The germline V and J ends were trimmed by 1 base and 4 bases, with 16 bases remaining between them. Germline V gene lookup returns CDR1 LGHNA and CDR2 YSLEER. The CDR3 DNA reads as TGCGCCAGCAGCCAAGCCGAGGAACAGGGCTTCTATGGCTACACCTTC. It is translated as CASSQAEEQGFYGYTF.

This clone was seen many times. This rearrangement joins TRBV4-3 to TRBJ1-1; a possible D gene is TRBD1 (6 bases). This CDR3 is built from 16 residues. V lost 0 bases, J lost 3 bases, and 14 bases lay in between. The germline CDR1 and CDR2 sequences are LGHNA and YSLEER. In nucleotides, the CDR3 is TGCGCCAGCAGCCAAGATGTAAGACAGGTTTACACTGAAGCTTTCTTT. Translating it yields CASSQDVRQVYTEAFF.

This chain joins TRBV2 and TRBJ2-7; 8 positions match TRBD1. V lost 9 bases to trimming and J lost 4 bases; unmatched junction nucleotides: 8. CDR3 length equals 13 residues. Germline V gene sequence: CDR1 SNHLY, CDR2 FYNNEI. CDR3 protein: CARARQGAYEQYF. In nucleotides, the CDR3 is TGTGCCAGGGCCCGCCAGGGGGCTTACGAGCAGTACTTC.

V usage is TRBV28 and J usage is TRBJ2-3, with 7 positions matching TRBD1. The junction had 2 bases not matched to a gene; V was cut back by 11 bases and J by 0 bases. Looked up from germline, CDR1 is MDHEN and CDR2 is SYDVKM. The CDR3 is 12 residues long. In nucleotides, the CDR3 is TGTGCCGCCAGGGGGAGCACAGATACGCAGTATTTT. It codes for CAARGSTDTQYF.

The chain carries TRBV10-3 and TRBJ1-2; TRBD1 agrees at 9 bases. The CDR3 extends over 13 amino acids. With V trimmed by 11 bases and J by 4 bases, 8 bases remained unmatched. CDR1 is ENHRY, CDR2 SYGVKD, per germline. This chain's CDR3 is CALRQGGPYGYTF. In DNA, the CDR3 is TGTGCCCTGCGACAGGGGGGACCCTATGGCTACACCTTC.

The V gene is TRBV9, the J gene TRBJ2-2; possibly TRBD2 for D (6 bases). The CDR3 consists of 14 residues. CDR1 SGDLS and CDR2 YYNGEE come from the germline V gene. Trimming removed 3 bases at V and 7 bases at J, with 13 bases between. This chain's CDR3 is CASSAQVGSGELFF. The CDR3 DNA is TGTGCCAGCAGCGCCCAGGTCGGGAGCGGGGAGCTGTTTTTT.

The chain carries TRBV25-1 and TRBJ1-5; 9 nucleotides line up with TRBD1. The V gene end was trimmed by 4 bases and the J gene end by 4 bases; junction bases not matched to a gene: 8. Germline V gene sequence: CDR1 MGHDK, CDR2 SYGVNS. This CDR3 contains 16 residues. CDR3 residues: CASSATDRGGNQPQHF. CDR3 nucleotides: TGTGCCAGCAGTGCAACGGACAGGGGAGGTAATCAGCCCCAGCATTTT.

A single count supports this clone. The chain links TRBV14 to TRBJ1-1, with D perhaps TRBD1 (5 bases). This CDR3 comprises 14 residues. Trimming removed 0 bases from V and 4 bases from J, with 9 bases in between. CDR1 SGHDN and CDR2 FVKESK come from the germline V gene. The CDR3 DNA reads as TGTGCCAGCAGCCAAGAGGGGGGTTCCACTGAAGCTTTCTTT. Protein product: CASSQEGGSTEAFF.

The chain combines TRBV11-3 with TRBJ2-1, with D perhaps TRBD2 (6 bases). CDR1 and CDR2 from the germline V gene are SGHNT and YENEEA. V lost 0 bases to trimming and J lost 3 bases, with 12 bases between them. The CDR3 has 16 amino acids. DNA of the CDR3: TGTGCCAGCAGCTTAGATGGGACTCGCTACTACAATGAGCAGTTCTTC. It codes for CASSLDGTRYYNEQFF. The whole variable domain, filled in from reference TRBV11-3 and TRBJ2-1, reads EAGVVQSPRYKIIEKKQPVAFWCNPISGHNTLYWYLQNLGQGPELLIRYENEEAVDDSQLPKDRFSAERLKGVDSTLKIQPAELGDSAVYLCASSLDGTRYYNEQFFGPGTRLTVL.

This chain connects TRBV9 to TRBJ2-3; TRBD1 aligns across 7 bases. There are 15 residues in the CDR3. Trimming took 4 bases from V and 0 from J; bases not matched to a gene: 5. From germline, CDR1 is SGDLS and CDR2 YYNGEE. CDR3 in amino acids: CASSPTRGSTDTQYF. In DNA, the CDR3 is TGTGCCAGCAGCCCTACCAGGGGGAGCACAGATACGCAGTATTTT.

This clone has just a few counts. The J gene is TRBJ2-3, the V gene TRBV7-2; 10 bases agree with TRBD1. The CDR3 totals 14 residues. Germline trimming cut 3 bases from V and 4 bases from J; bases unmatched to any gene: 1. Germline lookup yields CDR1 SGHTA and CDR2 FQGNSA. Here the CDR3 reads CASSLGTGADTQYF. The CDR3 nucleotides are TGTGCCAGCAGCTTGGGGACAGGGGCAGATACGCAGTATTTT.

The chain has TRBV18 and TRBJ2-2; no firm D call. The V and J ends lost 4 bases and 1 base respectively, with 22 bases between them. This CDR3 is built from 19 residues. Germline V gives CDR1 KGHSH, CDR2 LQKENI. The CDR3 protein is CASSRGSHQLLQNTGELFF. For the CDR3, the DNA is TGTGCCAGCTCACGCGGATCGCACCAACTCTTACAGAACACCGGGGAGCTGTTTTTT. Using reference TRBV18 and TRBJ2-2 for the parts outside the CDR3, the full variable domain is NAGVMQNPRHLVRRRGQEARLRCSPMKGHSHVYWYRQLPEEGLKFMVYLQKENIIDESGMPKERFSAEFPKEGPSILRIQQVVRGDSAAYFCASSRGSHQLLQNTGELFFGEGSRLTVL.

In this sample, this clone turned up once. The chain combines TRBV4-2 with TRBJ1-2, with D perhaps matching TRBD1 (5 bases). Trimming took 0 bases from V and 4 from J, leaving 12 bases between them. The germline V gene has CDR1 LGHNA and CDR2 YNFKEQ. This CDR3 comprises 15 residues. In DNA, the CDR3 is TGTGCCAGCAGCCAAGAAGGGCAGGGATTCTATGGCTACACCTTC. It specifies CASSQEGQGFYGYTF.